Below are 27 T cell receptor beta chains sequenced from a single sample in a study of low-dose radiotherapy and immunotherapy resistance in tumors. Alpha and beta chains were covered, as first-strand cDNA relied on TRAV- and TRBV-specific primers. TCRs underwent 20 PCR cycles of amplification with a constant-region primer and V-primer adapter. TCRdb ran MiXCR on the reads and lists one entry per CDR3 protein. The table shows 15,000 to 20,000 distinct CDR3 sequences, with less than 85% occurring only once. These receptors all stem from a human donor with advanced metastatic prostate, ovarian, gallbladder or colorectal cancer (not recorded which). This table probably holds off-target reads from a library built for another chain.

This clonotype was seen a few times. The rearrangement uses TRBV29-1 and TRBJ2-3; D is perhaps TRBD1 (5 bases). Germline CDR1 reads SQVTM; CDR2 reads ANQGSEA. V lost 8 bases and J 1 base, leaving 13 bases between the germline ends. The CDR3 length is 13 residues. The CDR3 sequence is CSTRGTGTDTQYF. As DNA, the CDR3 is TGCAGCACAAGGGGCACTGGCACAGATACGCAGTATTTT.

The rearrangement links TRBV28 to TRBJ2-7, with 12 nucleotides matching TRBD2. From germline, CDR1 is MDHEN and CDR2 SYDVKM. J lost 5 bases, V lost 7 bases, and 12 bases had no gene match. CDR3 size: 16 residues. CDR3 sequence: CASTQVTSGRIHEQYF. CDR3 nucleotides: TGTGCCAGCACCCAAGTTACTAGCGGGAGGATCCACGAGCAGTACTTC.

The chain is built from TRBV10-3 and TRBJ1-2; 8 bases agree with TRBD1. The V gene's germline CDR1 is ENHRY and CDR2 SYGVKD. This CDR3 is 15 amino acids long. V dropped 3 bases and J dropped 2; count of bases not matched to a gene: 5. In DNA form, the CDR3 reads TGTGCCATCAGTGATCCACGGACAGGGAACTATGGCTACACCTTC. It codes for CAISDPRTGNYGYTF.

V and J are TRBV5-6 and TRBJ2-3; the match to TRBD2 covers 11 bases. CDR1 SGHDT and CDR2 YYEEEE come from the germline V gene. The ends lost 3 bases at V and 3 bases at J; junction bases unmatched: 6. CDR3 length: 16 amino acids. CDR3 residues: CASSSSSGGLTDTQYF. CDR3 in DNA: TGTGCCAGCAGCTCATCTAGCGGGGGGTTGACAGATACGCAGTATTTT.

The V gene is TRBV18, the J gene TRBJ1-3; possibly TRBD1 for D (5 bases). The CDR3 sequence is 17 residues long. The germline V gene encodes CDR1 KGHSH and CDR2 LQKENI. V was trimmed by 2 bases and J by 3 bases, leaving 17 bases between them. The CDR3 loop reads CASSPDSGTLLGNTIYF. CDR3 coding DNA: TGTGCCAGCTCACCAGACTCAGGGACCCTCCTTGGAAACACCATATATTTT.

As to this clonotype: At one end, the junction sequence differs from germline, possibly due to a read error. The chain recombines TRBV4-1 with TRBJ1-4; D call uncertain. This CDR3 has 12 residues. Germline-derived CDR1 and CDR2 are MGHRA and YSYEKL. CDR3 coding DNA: TGCGCCACCAGCCAAGATAACGGGAAACTGTTTTTT. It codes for CATSQDNGKLFF.

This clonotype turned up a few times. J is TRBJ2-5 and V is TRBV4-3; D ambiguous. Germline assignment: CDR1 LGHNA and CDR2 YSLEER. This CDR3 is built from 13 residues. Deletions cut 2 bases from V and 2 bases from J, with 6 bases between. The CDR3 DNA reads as TGCGCCAGCAGCCAATGGGATCAAGAGACCCAGTACTTC. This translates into CASSQWDQETQYF.

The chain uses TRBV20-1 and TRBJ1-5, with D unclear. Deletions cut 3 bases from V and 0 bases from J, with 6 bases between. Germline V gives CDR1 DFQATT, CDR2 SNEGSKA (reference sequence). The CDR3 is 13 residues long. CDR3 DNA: TGCAGTGCTAGTAGCACTAGCAATCAGCCCCAGCATTTT. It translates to CSASSTSNQPQHF.

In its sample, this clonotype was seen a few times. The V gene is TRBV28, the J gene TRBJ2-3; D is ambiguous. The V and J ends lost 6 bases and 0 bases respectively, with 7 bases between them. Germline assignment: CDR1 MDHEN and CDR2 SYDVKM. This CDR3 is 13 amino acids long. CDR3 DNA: TGTGCCAGCAGCCGCCGGAGCACAGATACGCAGTATTTT. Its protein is CASSRRSTDTQYF.

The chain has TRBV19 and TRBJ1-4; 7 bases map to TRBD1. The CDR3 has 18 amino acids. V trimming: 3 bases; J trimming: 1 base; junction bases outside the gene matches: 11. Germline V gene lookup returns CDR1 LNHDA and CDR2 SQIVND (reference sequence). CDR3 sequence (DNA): TGTGCCAGTAGTATCGGGCAGGGGGGAAGAAGAACTAATGAAAAACTGTTTTTT. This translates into CASSIGQGGRRTNEKLFF.

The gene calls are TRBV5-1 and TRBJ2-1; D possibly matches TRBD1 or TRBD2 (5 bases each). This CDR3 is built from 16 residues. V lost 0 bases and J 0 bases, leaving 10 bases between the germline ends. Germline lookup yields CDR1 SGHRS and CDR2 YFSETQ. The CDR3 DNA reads TGCGCCAGCAGCTTGGGGGGGTCCTACTCCTACAATGAGCAGTTCTTC. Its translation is CASSLGGSYSYNEQFF. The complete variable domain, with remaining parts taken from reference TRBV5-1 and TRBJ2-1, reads KAGVTQTPRYLIKTRGQQVTLSCSPISGHRSVSWYQQTPGQGLQFLFEYFSETQRNKGNFPGRFSGRQFSNSRSEMNVSTLELGDSALYLCASSLGGSYSYNEQFFGPGTRLTVL.

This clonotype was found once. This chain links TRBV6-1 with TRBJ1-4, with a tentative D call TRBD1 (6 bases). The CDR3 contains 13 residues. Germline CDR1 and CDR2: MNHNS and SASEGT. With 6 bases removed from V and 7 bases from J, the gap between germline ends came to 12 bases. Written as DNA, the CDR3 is TGTGCCAGCAGCCCAGGGGTAGTTGAAAAACTGTTTTTT. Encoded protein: CASSPGVVEKLFF.

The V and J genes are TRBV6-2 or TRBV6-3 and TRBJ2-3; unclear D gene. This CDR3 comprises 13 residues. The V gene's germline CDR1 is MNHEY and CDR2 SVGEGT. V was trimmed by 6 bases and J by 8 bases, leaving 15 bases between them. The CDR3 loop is CASSPSAKTTQYF. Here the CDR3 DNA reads TGTGCCAGCAGCCCCTCCGCTAAAACTACGCAGTATTTT.

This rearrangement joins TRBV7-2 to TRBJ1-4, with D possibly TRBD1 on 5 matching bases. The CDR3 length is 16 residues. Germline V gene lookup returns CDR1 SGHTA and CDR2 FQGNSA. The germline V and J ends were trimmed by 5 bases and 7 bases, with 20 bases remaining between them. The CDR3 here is CASSDSALSGGEKLFF. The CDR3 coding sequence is TGTGCCAGCAGCGACTCGGCATTGAGTGGGGGTGAAAAACTGTTTTTT.

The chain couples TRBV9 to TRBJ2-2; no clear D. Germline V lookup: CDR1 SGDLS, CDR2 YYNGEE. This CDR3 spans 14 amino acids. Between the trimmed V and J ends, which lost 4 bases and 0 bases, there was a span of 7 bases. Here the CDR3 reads CASSPRPNTGELFF. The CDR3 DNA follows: TGTGCCAGCAGCCCCCGCCCGAACACCGGGGAGCTGTTTTTT.

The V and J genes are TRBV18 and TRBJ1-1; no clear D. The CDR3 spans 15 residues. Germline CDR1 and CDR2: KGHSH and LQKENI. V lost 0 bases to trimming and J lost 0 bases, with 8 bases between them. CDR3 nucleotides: TGTGCCAGCTCACCACCCCGGGTTCTGAACACTGAAGCTTTCTTT. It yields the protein CASSPPRVLNTEAFF.

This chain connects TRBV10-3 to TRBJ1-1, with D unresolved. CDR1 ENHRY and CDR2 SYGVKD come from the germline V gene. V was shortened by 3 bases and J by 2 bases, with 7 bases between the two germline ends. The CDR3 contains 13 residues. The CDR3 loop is CAISDHGNTEAFF. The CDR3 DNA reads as TGTGCCATCAGTGACCATGGAAACACTGAAGCTTTCTTT.

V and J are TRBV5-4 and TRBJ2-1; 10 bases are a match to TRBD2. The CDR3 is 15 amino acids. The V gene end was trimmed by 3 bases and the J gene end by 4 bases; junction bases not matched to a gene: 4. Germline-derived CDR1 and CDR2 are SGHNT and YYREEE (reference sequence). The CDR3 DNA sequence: TGTGCCAGCAGCTCAGCGGGGGGGGGTTACAATGAGCAGTTCTTC. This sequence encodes CASSSAGGGYNEQFF.

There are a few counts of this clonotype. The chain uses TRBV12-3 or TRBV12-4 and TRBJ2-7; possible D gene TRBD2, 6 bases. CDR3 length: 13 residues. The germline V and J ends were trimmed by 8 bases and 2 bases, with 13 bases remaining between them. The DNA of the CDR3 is TGTGCCAGCTCCCGGGGGTCGGCCTACGAGCAGTACTTC. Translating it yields CASSRGSAYEQYF.

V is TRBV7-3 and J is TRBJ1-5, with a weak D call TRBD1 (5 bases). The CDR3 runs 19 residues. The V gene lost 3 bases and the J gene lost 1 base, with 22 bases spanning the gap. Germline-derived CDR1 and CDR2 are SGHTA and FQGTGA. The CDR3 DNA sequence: TGTGCCAGCAGCTTTTGTGTCTCAAGGGGAAACTGGAGCAATCAGCCCCAGCATTTT. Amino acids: CASSFCVSRGNWSNQPQHF.

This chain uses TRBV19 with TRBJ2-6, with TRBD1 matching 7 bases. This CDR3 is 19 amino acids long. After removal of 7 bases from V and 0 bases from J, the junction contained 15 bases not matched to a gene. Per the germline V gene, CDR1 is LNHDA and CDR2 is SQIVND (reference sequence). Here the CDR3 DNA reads TGTGCCAGTACTGGTAAGCCGGGACAGCTAGTCTCTGGGGCCAACGTCCTGACTTTC. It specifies CASTGKPGQLVSGANVLTF.

CDR3 loop: CASSIAGGLDTQYF. CDR3 in DNA: TGTGCCAGTAGTATAGCGGGGGGCCTGGATACGCAGTATTTT. V and J are TRBV19 and TRBJ2-3, with D possibly matching TRBD2 (7 bases). V was trimmed by 1 base and J by 6 bases, leaving 11 bases between them. The CDR3 sequence is 14 residues long. Germline V gene sequence: CDR1 LNHDA, CDR2 SQIVND (reference sequence). Supplemented by reference TRBV19 and TRBJ2-3, the full variable domain reads DGGITQSPKYLFRKEGQNVTLSCEQNLNHDAMYWYRQDPGQGLRLIYYSQIVNDFQKGDIAEGYSVSREKKESFPLTVTSAQKNPTAFYLCASSIAGGLDTQYFGPGTRLTVL.

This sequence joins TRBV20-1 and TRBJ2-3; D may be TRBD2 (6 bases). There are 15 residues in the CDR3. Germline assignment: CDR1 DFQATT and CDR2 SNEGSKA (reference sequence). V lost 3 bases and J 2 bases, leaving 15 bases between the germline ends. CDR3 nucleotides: TGCAGTGCTAGTCGGTTAGCGGAGGCCACAGATACGCAGTATTTT. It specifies CSASRLAEATDTQYF.

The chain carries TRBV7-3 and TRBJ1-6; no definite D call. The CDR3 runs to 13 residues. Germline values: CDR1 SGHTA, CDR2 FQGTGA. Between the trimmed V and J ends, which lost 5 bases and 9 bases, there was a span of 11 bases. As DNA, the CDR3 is TGTGCCAGCAGCCTGGGCCTGGGTTCACCCCTCCACTTT. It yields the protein CASSLGLGSPLHF.

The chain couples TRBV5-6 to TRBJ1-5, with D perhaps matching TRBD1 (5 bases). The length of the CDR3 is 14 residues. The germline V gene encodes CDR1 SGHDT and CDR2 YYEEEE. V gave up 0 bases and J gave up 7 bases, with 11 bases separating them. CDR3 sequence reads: CASSLGRGQQPQHF. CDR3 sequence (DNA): TGTGCCAGCAGCTTGGGGAGGGGCCAGCAGCCCCAGCATTTT.

Here the CDR3 reads CASKDRENQPQHF. The CDR3 region has the DNA TGTGCCAGCAAGGATAGGGAAAATCAGCCCCAGCATTTT. The chain recombines TRBV2 with TRBJ1-5, with D unclear. Trimming took 7 bases from V and 4 from J, leaving 11 bases between them. CDR3 length equals 13 residues. Germline V gives CDR1 SNHLY, CDR2 FYNNEI.

The CDR3 DNA follows: TGCGCCAGCAGCCCAAGACCGCGGGGCGGGACCGGGGAGCTGTTTTTT. Translated: CASSPRPRGGTGELFF. The V and J genes are TRBV5-1 and TRBJ2-2; perhaps TRBD2 as D (6 bases). V was shortened by 4 bases and J by 5 bases, with 18 bases between the two germline ends. The CDR3 extends over 16 amino acids. Per germline, CDR1 SGHRS and CDR2 YFSETQ. Looking up the rest from reference TRBV5-1 and TRBJ2-2 gives the full variable domain: KAGVTQTPRYLIKTRGQQVTLSCSPISGHRSVSWYQQTPGQGLQFLFEYFSETQRNKGNFPGRFSGRQFSNSRSEMNVSTLELGDSALYLCASSPRPRGGTGELFFGEGSRLTVL.